Each of the 17 T cell receptor beta chains below was sequenced from the same sample in a study of blood T cell repertoires in COVID-19. Sequenced by immunoSEQ multiplex PCR; TCRdb stores in-frame clones only, minus some. The sample lists approximately 140,000 clones, roughly 80% occurring once. What was sequenced was peripheral blood. The receptor set was obtained from a man aged 70-80 years with acute or convalescent COVID-19.

The chain is built from TRBV5-1 and TRBJ1-1, with a possible D match to TRBD1 (5 bases). V was shortened by 5 bases and J by 3 bases, with 14 bases between the two germline ends. Germline CDR1 is SGHRS and CDR2 is YFSETQ. This CDR3 contains 14 residues. The DNA for the CDR3 is TGCGCCAGCAGAATGGGGGGTTCGGACACTGAAGCTTTCTTT. It is translated as CASRMGGSDTEAFF.

The rearrangement joins TRBV19 to TRBJ2-3; 9 bases agree with TRBD2. Germline lookup yields CDR1 LNHDA and CDR2 SQIVND (reference sequence). V trimming: 5 bases; J trimming: 0 bases; junction bases outside the gene matches: 3. This CDR3 has 15 residues. Here the CDR3 DNA reads TGTGCCAGTAGTCAGCGGGGGGCCAGCACAGATACGCAGTATTTT. It yields the protein CASSQRGASTDTQYF.

The J gene is TRBJ2-1, the V gene TRBV10-1, with 12 nucleotides matching TRBD2. Trimming removed 5 bases from V and 9 bases from J; junction bases left unmatched: 2. The V gene's germline CDR1 is WNHNN and CDR2 SYGVQD (reference sequence). The CDR3 loop spans 13 amino acids. This chain's CDR3 is CASSRTSGIEQFF. The CDR3 DNA reads as TGCGCCAGCAGTCGGACTAGCGGGATTGAGCAGTTCTTC.

The chain joins TRBV5-3 to TRBJ2-2; the match to TRBD1 covers 11 bases. TRBV5-3 is identified as an open reading frame with a role that is uncertain. J gave up 2 bases and V 3 bases, and 6 bases lay outside the gene matches. The CDR3 is made up of 17 amino acids. The DNA for the CDR3 is TGTGCCAGAAGCTGGAGGGGACAGGGGGATAACACCGGGGAGCTGTTTTTT. Protein sequence: CARSWRGQGDNTGELFF.

The chain carries TRBV9 and TRBJ1-6; a weak D match, TRBD1 (6 bases). The CDR3 is made up of 15 amino acids. V shed 0 bases and J shed 9 bases, with 13 bases lying between them. The germline gives CDR1 SGDLS, CDR2 YYNGEE. The CDR3 protein is CASSVEAGARSPLHF. As DNA, the CDR3 is TGTGCCAGCAGCGTAGAGGCGGGGGCGCGTTCACCCCTCCACTTT. Full variable domain (missing parts from reference TRBV9 and TRBJ1-6): DSGVTQTPKHLITATGQRVTLRCSPRSGDLSVYWYQQSLDQGLQFLIQYYNGEERAKGNILERFSAQQFPDLHSELNLSSLELGDSALYFCASSVEAGARSPLHFGNGTRLTVT.

The gene calls are TRBV28 and TRBJ1-1; TRBD1 is a possible D gene (5 bases). CDR1 and CDR2 from the germline V gene are MDHEN and SYDVKM. The CDR3 length is 14 residues. V dropped 3 bases and J dropped 2 bases, with 10 bases sitting between them. This CDR3 reads CASSFDRLNTEAFF. The DNA for the CDR3 is TGTGCCAGCAGTTTTGACAGACTCAACACTGAAGCTTTCTTT.

For the CDR3, the DNA is TGTGCCAGCAGTGAGTTCGGCAGGTACTCCTACAATGAGCAGTTCTTC. This gives the protein CASSEFGRYSYNEQFF. The chain recombines TRBV6-1 with TRBJ2-1; D call uncertain. Per germline, CDR1 MNHNS and CDR2 SASEGT. The V and J ends lost 3 bases and 0 bases respectively, with 12 bases between them. The CDR3 length is 16 residues.

The gene calls are TRBV6-5 and TRBJ2-5; D is unclear. This CDR3 comprises 11 residues. The germline CDR1 and CDR2 sequences are MNHEY and SVGAGI. Trimming shortened V by 2 bases and J by 5 bases, and 3 bases separated the two germline ends. This CDR3 is CASSYAETQYF. Written as DNA, the CDR3 is TGTGCCAGCAGTTACGCGGAGACCCAGTACTTC.

This clone appeared once. This chain connects TRBV7-9 to TRBJ2-3; 7 nucleotides match TRBD1. Germline V lookup: CDR1 SEHNR, CDR2 FQNEAQ (reference sequence). This CDR3 has 13 amino acids. Losses at the gene ends were 4 bases for V and 4 bases for J; bases not matched to a gene: 2. CDR3 nucleotide sequence: TGTGCCAGCAGCTCGACAGGGCCAGATACGCAGTATTTT. Protein sequence: CASSSTGPDTQYF.

The V call is TRBV5-1, the J call TRBJ1-1, with 7 bases that match TRBD1. The V segment lost 4 bases and the J segment 5 bases; nucleotides outside the gene matches: 8. From germline, CDR1 is SGHRS and CDR2 YFSETQ. The CDR3 runs 14 residues. Here the CDR3 reads CASSIDRAATEAFF. The CDR3 nucleotides are TGCGCCAGCAGCATTGACAGGGCGGCTACTGAAGCTTTCTTT.

This rearrangement joins TRBV6-4 to TRBJ1-2; D possibly corresponds to TRBD1 (6 bases). The CDR3 covers 14 residues. V lost 0 bases and J 4 bases, leaving 9 bases between the germline ends. Germline V gene lookup returns CDR1 MRHNA and CDR2 SNTAGT. The CDR3 DNA follows: TGTGCCAGCAGTGACTCAGGGGGAATCTATGGCTACACCTTC. This codes for CASSDSGGIYGYTF.

The chain recombines TRBV2 with TRBJ2-7, with D possibly matching TRBD1 (6 bases). CDR1 and CDR2 from the germline V gene are SNHLY and FYNNEI. V was cut by 4 bases and J by 2 bases, with 12 bases left in between. The CDR3 is 14 amino acids. The CDR3 is CASSAWTETYEQYF. The CDR3 region has the DNA TGTGCCAGCAGTGCTTGGACAGAAACCTACGAGCAGTACTTC.

The V gene is TRBV6-1, the J gene TRBJ1-4; D is possibly TRBD1 (5 bases). Deletions cut 0 bases from V and 0 bases from J, with 14 bases between. Germline CDR1 MNHNS, CDR2 SASEGT. There are 18 residues in the CDR3. Written as DNA, the CDR3 is TGTGCCAGCAGTGAAGCGCTGGTGGGGCATGCAACTAATGAAAAACTGTTTTTT. It translates to CASSEALVGHATNEKLFF.

The rearrangement uses TRBV9 and TRBJ1-3, with 7 nucleotides matching TRBD1. CDR1 and CDR2 from the germline V gene are SGDLS and YYNGEE. After removal of 4 bases from V and 0 bases from J, the junction contained 10 bases not matched to a gene. CDR3 length: 17 residues. For the CDR3, the DNA is TGTGCCAGCAGCAAAGAACAGGGGTATAGCTCTGGAAACACCATATATTTT. It yields the protein CASSKEQGYSSGNTIYF.

Worth noting for this clone: Other nucleotide sequences in the sample specify the same CDR3. The rearrangement uses TRBV19 and TRBJ1-3; TRBD1 matches 8 bases. V gave up 6 bases and J gave up 2 bases; unmatched junction bases: 3. Germline V CDR1 and CDR2: LNHDA, SQIVND (reference sequence). The length of the CDR3 is 14 residues. The CDR3 region has the DNA TGTGCCAGTAGCCCGACAGGGGCTGGAAACACCATATATTTT. Translating it yields CASSPTGAGNTIYF.

J is TRBJ1-6 and V is TRBV6-6; D uncertain. V dropped 2 bases and J dropped 0 bases, with 8 bases sitting between them. Germline values: CDR1 MNHNY, CDR2 SVGAGI (reference sequence). CDR3 length: 16 residues. The CDR3, as DNA: TGTGCCAGCAGTTACCATCCGAGCTCCTATAATTCACCCCTCCACTTT. This gives the protein CASSYHPSSYNSPLHF.

This clone was observed a single time. The chain links TRBV28 to TRBJ2-1; TRBD2 aligns across 10 bases. CDR1 MDHEN and CDR2 SYDVKM come from the germline V gene. The CDR3 extends over 14 amino acids. J gave up 7 bases and V 8 bases, and 8 bases lay outside the gene matches. CDR3 region: CASRGWTSGNEQFF. The CDR3 region has the DNA TGTGCCAGCCGAGGCTGGACTAGCGGTAATGAGCAGTTCTTC.